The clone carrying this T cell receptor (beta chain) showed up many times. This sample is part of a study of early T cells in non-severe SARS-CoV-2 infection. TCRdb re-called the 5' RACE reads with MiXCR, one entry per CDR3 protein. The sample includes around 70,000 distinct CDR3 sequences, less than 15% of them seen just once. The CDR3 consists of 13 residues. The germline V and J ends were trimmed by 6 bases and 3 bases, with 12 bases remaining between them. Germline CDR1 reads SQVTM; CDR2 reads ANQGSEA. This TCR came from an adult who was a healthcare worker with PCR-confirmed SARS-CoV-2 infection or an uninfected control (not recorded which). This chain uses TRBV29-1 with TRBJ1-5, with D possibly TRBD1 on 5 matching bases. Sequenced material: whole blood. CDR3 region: CSVRGGINQPQHF. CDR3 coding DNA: TGCAGCGTGCGGGGGGGGATCAATCAGCCCCAGCATTTT.